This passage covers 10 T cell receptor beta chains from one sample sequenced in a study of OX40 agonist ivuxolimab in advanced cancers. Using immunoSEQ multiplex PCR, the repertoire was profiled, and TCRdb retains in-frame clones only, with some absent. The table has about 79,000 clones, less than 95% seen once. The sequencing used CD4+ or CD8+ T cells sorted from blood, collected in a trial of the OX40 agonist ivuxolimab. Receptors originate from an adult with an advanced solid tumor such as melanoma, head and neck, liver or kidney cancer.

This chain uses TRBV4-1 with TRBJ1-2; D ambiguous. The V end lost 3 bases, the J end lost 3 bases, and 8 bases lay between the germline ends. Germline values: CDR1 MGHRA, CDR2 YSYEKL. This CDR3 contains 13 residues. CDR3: CASSHGEDYGYTF. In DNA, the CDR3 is TGCGCCAGCAGCCACGGGGAGGACTATGGCTACACCTTC.

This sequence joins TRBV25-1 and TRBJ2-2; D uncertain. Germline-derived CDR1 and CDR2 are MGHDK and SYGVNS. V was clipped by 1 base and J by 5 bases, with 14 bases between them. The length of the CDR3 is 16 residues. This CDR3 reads CASSELGYKETGELFF. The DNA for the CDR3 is TGTGCCAGCAGTGAATTAGGCTACAAAGAGACCGGGGAGCTGTTTTTT.

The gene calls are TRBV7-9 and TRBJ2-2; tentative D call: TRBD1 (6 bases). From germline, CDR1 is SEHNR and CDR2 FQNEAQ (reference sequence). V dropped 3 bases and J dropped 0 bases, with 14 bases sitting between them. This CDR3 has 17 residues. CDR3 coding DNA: TGTGCCAGCAGCTTTGACGCCTACAGGGCGAACACCGGGGAGCTGTTTTTT. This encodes CASSFDAYRANTGELFF.

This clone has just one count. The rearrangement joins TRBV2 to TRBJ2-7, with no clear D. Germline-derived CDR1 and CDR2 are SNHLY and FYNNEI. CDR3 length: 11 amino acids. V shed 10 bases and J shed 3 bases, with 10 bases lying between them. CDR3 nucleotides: TGTGCCATCCAAAAGGGCTACGAGCAGTACTTC. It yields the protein CAIQKGYEQYF.

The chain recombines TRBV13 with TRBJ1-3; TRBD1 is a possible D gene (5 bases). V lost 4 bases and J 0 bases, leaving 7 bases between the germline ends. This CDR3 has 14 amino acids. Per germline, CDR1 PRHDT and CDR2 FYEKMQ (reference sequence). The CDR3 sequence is CASSSGLSGNTIYF. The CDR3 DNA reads TGTGCCAGCAGCTCGGGACTCTCTGGAAACACCATATATTTT.

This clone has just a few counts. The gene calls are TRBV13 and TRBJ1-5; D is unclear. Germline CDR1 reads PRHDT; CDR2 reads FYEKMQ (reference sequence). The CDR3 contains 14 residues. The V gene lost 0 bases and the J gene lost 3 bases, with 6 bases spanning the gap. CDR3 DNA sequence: TGTGCCAGCAGCTTAGGGCGGTCCAATCAGCCCCAGCATTTT. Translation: CASSLGRSNQPQHF.

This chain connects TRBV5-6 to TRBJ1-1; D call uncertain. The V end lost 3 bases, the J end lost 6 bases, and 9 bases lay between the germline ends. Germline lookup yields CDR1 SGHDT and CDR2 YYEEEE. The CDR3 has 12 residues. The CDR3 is CASSSGKAEAFF. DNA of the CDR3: TGTGCCAGCAGCTCCGGCAAAGCTGAAGCTTTCTTT.

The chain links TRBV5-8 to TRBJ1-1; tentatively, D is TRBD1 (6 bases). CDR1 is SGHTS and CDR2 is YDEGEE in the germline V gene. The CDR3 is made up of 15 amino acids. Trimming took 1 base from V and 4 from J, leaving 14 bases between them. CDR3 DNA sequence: TGTGCCAGCAGCTTGTTTTCACCGGGGGCCACTGAAGCTTTCTTT. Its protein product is CASSLFSPGATEAFF.

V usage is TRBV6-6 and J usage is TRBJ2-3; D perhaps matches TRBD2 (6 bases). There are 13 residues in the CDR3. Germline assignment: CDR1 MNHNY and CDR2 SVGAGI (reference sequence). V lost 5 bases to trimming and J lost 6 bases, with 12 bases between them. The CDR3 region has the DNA TGTGCCAGCAGTCTACCCAGCGGGGATACGCAGTATTTT. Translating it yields CASSLPSGDTQYF.

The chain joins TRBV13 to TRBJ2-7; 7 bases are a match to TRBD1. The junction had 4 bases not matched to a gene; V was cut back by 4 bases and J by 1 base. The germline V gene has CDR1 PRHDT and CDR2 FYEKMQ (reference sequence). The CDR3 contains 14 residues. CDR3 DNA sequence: TGTGCCAGCAGCTCGTACAGGGGATCCTACGAGCAGTACTTC. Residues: CASSSYRGSYEQYF.